This TCR beta chain originates from a study of CD8 T cells in Susac syndrome. Points from the study as a whole: Individuals included in the TCR sequencing and HLA analysis were acknowledged by the study to be relatively few in number.

Comments on this clonotype: Its antigen remains unknown.

In blood CD8+ and CD4+ T cells, TCR beta underwent sequencing. The multiple sclerosis controls were treatment-naive patients, and their relapsing-remitting disease was stable or active. The RNA, about 0.5 to 1 ug, was put through reverse transcription using random hexamers. Amplification of the TCR beta CDR3 was carried out by immunoSEQ multiplex PCR, which spanned a total of 54 Vbeta and 13 Jbeta segments. TCRdb itself ran the immunoSEQ multiplex PCR reads through MiXCR, one entry per CDR3 protein. The table lists approximately 190,000 distinct CDR3 sequences, about 95% of them singletons, with about 0.09% in the top ten. The TCR sequence derives from a human donor with multiple sclerosis. Sequencing was carried out using CD4+ T cells from PBMCs.

In nucleotides, the CDR3 is TGTGCCTGGAGTGTACCGTTGGGTACCTATGGCTACACCTTC. This translates into CAWSVPLGTYGYTF. The chain links TRBV30 to TRBJ1-2, with unresolved D. V was pared by 0 bases and J by 4 bases, with 12 bases between. CDR1 GTSNPN and CDR2 SVGIG come from the germline V gene (reference sequence). This CDR3 has 14 amino acids.